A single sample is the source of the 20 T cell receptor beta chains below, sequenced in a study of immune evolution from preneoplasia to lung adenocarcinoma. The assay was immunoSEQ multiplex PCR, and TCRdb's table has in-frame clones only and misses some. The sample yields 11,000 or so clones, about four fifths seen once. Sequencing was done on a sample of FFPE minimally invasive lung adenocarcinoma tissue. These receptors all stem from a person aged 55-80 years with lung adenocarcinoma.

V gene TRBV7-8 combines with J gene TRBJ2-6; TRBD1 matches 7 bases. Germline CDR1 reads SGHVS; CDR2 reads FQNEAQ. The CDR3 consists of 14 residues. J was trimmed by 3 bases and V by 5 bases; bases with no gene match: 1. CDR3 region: CASSTGVGANVLTF. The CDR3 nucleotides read TGTGCCAGCAGCACAGGGGTTGGGGCCAACGTCCTGACTTTC.

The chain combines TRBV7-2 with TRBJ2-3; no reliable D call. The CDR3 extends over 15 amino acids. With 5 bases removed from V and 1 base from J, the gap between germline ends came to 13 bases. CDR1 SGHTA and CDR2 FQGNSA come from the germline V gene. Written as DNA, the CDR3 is TGTGCCAGCAGCAGCAATAGAGCCCGCACAGATACGCAGTATTTT. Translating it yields CASSSNRARTDTQYF.

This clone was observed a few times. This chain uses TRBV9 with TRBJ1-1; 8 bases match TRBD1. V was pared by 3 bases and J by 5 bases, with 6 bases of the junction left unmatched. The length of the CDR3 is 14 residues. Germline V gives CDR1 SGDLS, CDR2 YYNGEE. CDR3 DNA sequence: TGTGCCAGCAGCGCGGGGACAGGCAATACTGAAGCTTTCTTT. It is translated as CASSAGTGNTEAFF.

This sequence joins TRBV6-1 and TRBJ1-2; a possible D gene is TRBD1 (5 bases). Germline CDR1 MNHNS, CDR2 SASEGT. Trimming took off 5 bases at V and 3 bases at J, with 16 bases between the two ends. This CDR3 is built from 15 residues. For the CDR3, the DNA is TGTGCCAGCAGTTCCCAGGGAGGCTACGACTATGGCTACACCTTC. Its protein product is CASSSQGGYDYGYTF.

CDR3 region: CASSPPGGGGNEQFF. Written as DNA, the CDR3 is TGTGCCAGCTCACCACCTGGCGGGGGTGGCAATGAGCAGTTCTTC. The chain joins TRBV18 to TRBJ2-1; TRBD2 matches 7 bases. Per the germline V gene, CDR1 is KGHSH and CDR2 is LQKENI. There are 15 residues in the CDR3. The V and J ends lost 0 bases and 6 bases, in that order; junction bases with no gene match: 5.

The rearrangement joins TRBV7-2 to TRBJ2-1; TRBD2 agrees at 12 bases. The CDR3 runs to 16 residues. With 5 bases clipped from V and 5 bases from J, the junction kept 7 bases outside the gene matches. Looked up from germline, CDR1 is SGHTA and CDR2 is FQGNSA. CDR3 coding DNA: TGTGCCAGCAGCCGAGTATGGACTAGCGGGAACAATGAGCAGTTCTTC. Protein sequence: CASSRVWTSGNNEQFF.

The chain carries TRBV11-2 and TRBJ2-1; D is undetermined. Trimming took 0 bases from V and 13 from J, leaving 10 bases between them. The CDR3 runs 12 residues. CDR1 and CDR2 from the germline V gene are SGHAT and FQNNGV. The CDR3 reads CASSLDWGFQFF. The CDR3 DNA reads TGTGCCAGCAGCTTAGATTGGGGTTTTCAGTTCTTC. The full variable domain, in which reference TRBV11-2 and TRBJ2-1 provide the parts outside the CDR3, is EAGVAQSPRYKIIEKRQSVAFWCNPISGHATLYWYQQILGQGPKLLIQFQNNGVVDDSQLPKDRFSAERLKGVDSTLKIQPAKLEDSAVYLCASSLDWGFQFFGPGTRLTVL.

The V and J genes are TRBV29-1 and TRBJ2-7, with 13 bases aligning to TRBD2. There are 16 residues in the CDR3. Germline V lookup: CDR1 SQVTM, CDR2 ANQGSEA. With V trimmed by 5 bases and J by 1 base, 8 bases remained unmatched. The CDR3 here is CSVTRRTSGGSYEQYF. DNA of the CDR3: TGCAGCGTTACCCGAAGGACTAGCGGGGGTTCCTACGAGCAGTACTTC.

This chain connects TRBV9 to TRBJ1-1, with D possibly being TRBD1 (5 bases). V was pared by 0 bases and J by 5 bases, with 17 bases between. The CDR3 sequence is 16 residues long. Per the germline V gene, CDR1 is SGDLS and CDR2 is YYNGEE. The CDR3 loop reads CASSVVDGGSSTEAFF. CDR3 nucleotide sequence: TGTGCCAGCAGCGTAGTTGACGGGGGGTCCTCTACTGAAGCTTTCTTT. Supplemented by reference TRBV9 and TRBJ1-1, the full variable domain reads DSGVTQTPKHLITATGQRVTLRCSPRSGDLSVYWYQQSLDQGLQFLIQYYNGEERAKGNILERFSAQQFPDLHSELNLSSLELGDSALYFCASSVVDGGSSTEAFFGQGTRLTVV.

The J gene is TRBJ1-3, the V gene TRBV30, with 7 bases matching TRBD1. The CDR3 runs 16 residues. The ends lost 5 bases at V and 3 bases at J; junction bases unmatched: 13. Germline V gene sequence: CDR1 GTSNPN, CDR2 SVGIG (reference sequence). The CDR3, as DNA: TGTGCCTGGTGGGGCCTCAGGGGGTCCATTGGAAACACCATATATTTT. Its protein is CAWWGLRGSIGNTIYF.

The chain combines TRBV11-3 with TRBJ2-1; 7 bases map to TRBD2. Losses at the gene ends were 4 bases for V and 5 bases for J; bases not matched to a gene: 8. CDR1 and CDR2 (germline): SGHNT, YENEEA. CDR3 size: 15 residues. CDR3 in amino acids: CASSYWAGDDNEQFF. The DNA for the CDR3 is TGTGCCAGCAGCTATTGGGCGGGGGATGACAATGAGCAGTTCTTC.

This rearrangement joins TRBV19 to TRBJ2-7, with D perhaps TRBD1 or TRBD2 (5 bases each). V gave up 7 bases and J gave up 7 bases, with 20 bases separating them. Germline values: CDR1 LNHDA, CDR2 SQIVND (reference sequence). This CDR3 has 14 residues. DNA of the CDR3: TGTGCCAGTAATATCGGGACGGGCTCGCGGGAGCAGTACTTC. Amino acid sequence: CASNIGTGSREQYF.

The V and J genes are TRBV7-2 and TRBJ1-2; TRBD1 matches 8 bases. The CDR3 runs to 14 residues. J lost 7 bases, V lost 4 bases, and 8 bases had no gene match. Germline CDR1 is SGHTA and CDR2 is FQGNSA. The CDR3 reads CASSSRTGLVGYTF. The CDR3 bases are TGTGCCAGCAGCTCCCGGACAGGGCTGGTTGGCTACACCTTC.

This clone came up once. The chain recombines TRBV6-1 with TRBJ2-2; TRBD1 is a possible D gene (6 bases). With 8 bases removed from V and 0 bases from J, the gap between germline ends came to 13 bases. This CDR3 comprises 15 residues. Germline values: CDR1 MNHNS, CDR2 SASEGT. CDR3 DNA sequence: TGTGCCAGCCACCCCAGGGGCTCGAACACCGGGGAGCTGTTTTTT. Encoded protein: CASHPRGSNTGELFF.

This CDR3 reads CASNCGGSPYEQYF. The DNA for the CDR3 is TGTGCCAGCAACTGTGGAGGGAGCCCCTACGAGCAGTACTTC. The rearrangement joins TRBV21-1 to TRBJ2-7; no DNA check was done on the table's D call, TRBD2. TRBV21-1 is an annotated pseudogene. This CDR3 is built from 14 residues.

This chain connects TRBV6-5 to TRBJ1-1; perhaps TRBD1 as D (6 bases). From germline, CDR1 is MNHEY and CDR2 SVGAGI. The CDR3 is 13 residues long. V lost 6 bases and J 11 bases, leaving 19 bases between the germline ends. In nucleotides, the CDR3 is TGTGCCAGCAGGGATTCCCTTACAGGGTGGGCTTTCTTT. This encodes CASRDSLTGWAFF.

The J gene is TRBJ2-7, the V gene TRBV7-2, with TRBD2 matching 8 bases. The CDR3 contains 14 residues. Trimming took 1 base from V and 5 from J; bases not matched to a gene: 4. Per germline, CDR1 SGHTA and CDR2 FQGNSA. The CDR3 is CASSLGLGLDEQYF. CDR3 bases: TGTGCCAGCAGCTTAGGTCTGGGACTAGACGAGCAGTACTTC.

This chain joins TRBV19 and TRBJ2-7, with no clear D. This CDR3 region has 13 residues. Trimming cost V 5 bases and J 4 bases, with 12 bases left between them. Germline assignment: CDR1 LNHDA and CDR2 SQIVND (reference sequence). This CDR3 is CASSPTPMYEQYF. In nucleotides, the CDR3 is TGTGCCAGTAGTCCTACCCCAATGTACGAGCAGTACTTC.

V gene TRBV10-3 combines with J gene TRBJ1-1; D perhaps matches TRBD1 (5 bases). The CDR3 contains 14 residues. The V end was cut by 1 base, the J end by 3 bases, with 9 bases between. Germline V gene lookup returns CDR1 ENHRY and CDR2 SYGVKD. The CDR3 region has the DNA TGTGCCATCAGTGAGTGGGACGGGGACACTGAAGCTTTCTTT. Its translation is CAISEWDGDTEAFF.

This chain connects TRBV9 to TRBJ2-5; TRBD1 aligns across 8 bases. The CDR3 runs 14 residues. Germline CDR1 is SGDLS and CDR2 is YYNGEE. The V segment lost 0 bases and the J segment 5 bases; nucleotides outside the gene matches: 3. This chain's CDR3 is CASSVAYRGETQYF. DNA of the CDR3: TGTGCCAGCAGCGTAGCGTACAGGGGGGAGACCCAGTACTTC.